Below are 2 T cell receptor beta chains sequenced from a single sample in a study of response to subunit inactivated influenza vaccine. Via MiXCR, TCRdb re-called the RT-PCR reads, giving one row per CDR3 protein. Of over 800,000 distinct CDR3 sequences detected, about 20% appear once; the ten largest clones hold about 9.4%. Sequencing used PBMCs from blood, obtained roughly 5 days after vaccination. Receptors originate from a man aged 50-59 years who received an inactivated influenza vaccine.

The V gene is TRBV6-1, the J gene TRBJ2-1, with 7 bases aligning to TRBD2. The CDR3 is 15 residues long. The germline gives CDR1 MNHNS, CDR2 SASEGT. V shed 3 bases, J shed 7 bases, and the junction held 9 bases outside the gene matches. The CDR3 loop reads CASSDPGLNKNEQFF. In DNA, the CDR3 is TGTGCCAGCAGTGACCCGGGACTAAATAAGAATGAGCAGTTCTTC.

The genes are TRBV7-2 and TRBJ2-5; D not certain. The germline V gene has CDR1 SGHTA and CDR2 FQGNSA. V was cut by 3 bases and J by 1 base, with 12 bases left in between. This CDR3 contains 15 residues. CDR3 DNA: TGTGCCAGCAGCTTTCTGTTTCTGACCCAAGAGACCCAGTACTTC. The encoded protein is CASSFLFLTQETQYF.